One TCR beta chain is described in this entry. Its antigen is unidentified. Looked up from germline, CDR1 is ENHRY and CDR2 is SYGVKD. The CDR3 is made up of 15 amino acids. V gave up 5 bases and J gave up 4 bases; unmatched junction bases: 4. The entry originates in a study of T cell responses to AZD1222 COVID-19 vaccine. General study results and limits: Sampling captured repertoires only after the peak T cell response.

Measured with immunoSEQ multiplex PCR; TCRdb has only the in-frame clones, and not every one. Among around 89,000 clones listed, 70% to 90% were seen once. The material was peripheral blood, obtained 28 days after the second AZD1222 dose. The receptor was isolated from an adult who received the AZD1222 COVID-19 vaccine. The chain has TRBV10-3 and TRBJ2-1; the match to TRBD2 covers 11 bases. CDR3 loop: CAISSPSGGYNEQFF. CDR3 DNA: TGTGCCATCAGTTCCCCTAGCGGGGGGTACAATGAGCAGTTCTTC.